This T cell receptor beta chain was sequenced for a study of regulatory and conventional T cells in RAG deficiency. This clone was detected only once. The sorted conventional CD4+ T cells were CD25-low and CD127-high, with genomic DNA sequenced. Assay used: immunoSEQ multiplex PCR; TCRdb lists only in-frame clones, some missing. This table has 30,000 to 40,000 clones, about three quarters appearing once. These data were also filed under a second study, of regulatory T cells. This second study says: The primer mix had 52 TRBV and 13 TRBJ primers.

This sequence originates from a human donor in good health. Material for sequencing was CD4+ effector T cells sorted from blood.

In nucleotides, the CDR3 is TGTGCCAGCCTAAAGCGGGGAGCAGGCTATGGCTACACCTTC. Translating gives CASLKRGAGYGYTF. This sequence joins TRBV6-5 and TRBJ1-2; no clear D. This CDR3 has 14 residues. The V end was cut by 8 bases, the J end by 4 bases, with 17 bases between. In germline, CDR1 is MNHEY, CDR2 SVGAGI.